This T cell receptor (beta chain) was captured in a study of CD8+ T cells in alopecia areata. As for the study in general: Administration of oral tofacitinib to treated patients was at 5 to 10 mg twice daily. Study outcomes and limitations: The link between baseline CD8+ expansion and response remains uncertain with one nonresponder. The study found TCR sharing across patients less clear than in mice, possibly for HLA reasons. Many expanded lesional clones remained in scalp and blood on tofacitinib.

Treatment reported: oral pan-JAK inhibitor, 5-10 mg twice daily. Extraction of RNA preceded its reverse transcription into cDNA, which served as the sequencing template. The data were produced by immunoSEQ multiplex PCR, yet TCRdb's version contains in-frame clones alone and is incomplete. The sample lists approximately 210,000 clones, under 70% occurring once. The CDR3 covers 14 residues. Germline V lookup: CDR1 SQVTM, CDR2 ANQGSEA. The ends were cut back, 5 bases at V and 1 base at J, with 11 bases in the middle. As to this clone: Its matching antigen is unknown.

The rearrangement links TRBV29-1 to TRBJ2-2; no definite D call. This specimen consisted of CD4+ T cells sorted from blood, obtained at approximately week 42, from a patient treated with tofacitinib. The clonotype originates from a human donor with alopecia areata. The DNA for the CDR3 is TGCAGCGTTTATGCTACTGGGAACACCGGGGAGCTGTTTTTT. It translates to CSVYATGNTGELFF.